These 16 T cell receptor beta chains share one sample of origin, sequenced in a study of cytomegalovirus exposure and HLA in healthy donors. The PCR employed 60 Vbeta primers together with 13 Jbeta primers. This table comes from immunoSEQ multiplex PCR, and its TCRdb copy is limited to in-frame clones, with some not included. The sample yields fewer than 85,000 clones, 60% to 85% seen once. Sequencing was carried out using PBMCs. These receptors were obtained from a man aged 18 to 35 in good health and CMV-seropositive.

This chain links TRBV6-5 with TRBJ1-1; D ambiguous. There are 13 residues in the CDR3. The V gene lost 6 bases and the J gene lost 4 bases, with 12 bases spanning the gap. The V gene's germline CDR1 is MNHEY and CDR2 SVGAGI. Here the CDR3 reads CASRPSGGTEAFF. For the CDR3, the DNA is TGTGCCAGCAGGCCCTCCGGAGGCACTGAAGCTTTCTTT.

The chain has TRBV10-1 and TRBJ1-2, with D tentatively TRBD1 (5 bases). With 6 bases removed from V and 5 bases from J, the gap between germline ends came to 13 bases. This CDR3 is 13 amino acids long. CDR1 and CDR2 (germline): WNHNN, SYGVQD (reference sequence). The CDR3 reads CASSADRGYGYTF. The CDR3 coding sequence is TGCGCCAGCAGCGCCGACAGAGGATATGGCTACACCTTC.

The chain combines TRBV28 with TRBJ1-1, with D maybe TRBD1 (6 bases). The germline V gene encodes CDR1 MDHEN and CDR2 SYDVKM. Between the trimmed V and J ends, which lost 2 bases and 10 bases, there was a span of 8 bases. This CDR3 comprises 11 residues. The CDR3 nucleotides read TGTGCCAGCAGTTTAGAGACAGGAGCTTTCTTT. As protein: CASSLETGAFF.

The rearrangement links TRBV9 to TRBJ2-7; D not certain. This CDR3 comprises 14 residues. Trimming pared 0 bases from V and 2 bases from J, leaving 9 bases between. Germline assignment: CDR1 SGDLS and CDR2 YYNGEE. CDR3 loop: CASSVGQIPYEQYF. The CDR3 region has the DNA TGTGCCAGCAGCGTAGGGCAGATTCCCTACGAGCAGTACTTC.

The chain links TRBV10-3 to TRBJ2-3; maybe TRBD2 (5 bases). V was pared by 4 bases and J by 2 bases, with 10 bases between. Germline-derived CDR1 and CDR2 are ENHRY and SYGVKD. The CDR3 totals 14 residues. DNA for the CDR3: TGTGCCATCAGTGCTGGGGAGTACACAGATACGCAGTATTTT. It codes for CAISAGEYTDTQYF.

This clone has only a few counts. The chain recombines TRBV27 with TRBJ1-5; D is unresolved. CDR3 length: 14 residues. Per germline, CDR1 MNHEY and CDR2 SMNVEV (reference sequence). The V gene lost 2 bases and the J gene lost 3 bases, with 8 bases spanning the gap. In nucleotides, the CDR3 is TGTGCCAGCAGTTTAAGAGGGCTCAATCAGCCCCAGCATTTT. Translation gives CASSLRGLNQPQHF.

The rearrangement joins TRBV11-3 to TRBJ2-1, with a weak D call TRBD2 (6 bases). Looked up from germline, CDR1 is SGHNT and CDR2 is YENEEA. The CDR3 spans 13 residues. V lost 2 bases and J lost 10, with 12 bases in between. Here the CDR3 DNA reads TGTGCCAGCAGCTTATCCGGGAGCGGGGAGCAGTTCTTC. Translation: CASSLSGSGEQFF.

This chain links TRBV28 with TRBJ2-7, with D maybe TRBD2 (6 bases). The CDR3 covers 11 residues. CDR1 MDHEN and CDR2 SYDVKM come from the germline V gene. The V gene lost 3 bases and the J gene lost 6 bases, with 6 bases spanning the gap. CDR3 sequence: CASSLGGEQYF. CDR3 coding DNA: TGTGCCAGCAGTTTGGGGGGCGAGCAGTACTTC. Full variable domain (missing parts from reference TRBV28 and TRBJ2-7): DVKVTQSSRYLVKRTGEKVFLECVQDMDHENMFWYRQDPGLGLRLIYFSYDVKMKEKGDIPEGYSVSREKKERFSLILESASTNQTSMYLCASSLGGEQYFGPGTRLTVT.

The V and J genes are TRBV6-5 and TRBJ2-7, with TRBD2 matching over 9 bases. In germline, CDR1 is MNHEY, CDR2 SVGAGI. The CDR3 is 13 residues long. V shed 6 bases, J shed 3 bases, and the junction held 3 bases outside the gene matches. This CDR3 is CASRTTSGYEQYF. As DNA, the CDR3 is TGTGCCAGCAGAACGACTAGCGGCTACGAGCAGTACTTC.

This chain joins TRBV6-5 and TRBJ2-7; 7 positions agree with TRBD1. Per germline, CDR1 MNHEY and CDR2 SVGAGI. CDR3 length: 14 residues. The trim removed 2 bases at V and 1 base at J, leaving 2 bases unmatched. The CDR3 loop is CASSYRGLSYEQYF. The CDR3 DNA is TGTGCCAGCAGTTACAGGGGGCTTTCCTACGAGCAGTACTTC.

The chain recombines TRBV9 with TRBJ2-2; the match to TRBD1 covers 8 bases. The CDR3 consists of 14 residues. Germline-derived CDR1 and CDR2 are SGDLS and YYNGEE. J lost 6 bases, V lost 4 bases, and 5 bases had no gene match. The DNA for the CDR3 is TGTGCCAGCAGCCTCGAGACAGGGGCCGGGGAGCTGTTTTTT. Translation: CASSLETGAGELFF.

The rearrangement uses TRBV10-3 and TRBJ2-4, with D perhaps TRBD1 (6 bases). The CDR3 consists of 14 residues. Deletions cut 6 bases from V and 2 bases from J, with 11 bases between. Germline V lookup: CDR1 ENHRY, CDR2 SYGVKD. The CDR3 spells CAISSGDTKNIQYF. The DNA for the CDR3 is TGTGCCATCAGCTCAGGGGATACCAAAAACATTCAGTACTTC.

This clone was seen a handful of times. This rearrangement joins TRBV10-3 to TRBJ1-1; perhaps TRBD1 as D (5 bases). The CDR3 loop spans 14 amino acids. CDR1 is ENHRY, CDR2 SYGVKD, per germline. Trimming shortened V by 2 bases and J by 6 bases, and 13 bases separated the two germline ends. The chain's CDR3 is CAISERGQGAEAFF. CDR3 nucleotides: TGTGCCATCAGTGAGCGCGGACAAGGAGCTGAAGCTTTCTTT.

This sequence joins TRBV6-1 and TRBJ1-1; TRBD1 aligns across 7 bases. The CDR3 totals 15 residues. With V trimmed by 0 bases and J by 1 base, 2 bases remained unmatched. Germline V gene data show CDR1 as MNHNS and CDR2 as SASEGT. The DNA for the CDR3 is TGTGCCAGCAGTGAAGCGACAGGGTCGAACACTGAAGCTTTCTTT. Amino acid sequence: CASSEATGSNTEAFF.

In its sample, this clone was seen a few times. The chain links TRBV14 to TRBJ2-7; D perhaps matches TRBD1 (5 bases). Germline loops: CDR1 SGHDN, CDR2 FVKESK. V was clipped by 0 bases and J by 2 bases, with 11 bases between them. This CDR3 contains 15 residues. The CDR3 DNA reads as TGTGCCAGCAGCCAAGACAGGGTAAACACCTACGAGCAGTACTTC. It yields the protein CASSQDRVNTYEQYF.

As DNA, the CDR3 is TGTGCCAGCAGCTTAGCCCCTAGCGGGAGAGGTGAGCAGTTCTTC. Amino acid sequence: CASSLAPSGRGEQFF. The chain has TRBV7-8 and TRBJ2-1, with TRBD2 matching 10 bases. The CDR3 runs to 15 residues. The V and J ends lost 0 bases and 9 bases, in that order; junction bases with no gene match: 5. Germline assignment: CDR1 SGHVS and CDR2 FQNEAQ. Based on the CDR3 plus reference TRBV7-8 and TRBJ2-1, the full variable domain is GAGVSQSPRYKVAKRGQDVALRCDPISGHVSLFWYQQALGQGPEFLTYFQNEAQLDKSGLPSDRFFAERPEGSVSTLKIQRTQQEDSAVYLCASSLAPSGRGEQFFGPGTRLTVL.